This TCR beta chain was identified in a study of cytomegalovirus exposure and HLA in healthy donors (dated by TCRdb to 2016 to 2017). Notes on the research overall: According to an earlier analysis of a few hundred of the donors, 200 million or so T cells yielded over 90 million unique TCR beta sequences and approximately 300 Gb of sequence data. Donor age, sex, ethnicity and CMV serostatus were compiled alongside the repertoire data. To decide whether each TCR beta V gene segment behaved as functional or pseudogenic, an earlier analysis of fewer than 750 of the donors relied on high-throughput TCR beta sequencing. The number of typed donors differed by locus: roughly 629-640 for A, B, C, DRB1 and DQB1; 522 for DQA1; over 600 for DPA1; and some 430 for DPB1. Five DR-DQ haplotypes were handled as single units for association and clustering because linkage in the cohort was strong. Across about 370 genotyped donors of the cohort, an average of roughly 230,000 unique TCR beta nucleotide sequences per donor were sequenced, and about a sixth of those sequences were non-productive. The study profiled the T cell repertoires of fewer than 850 subjects by immunosequencing and related them to cytomegalovirus serostatus. To predict cytomegalovirus infection status, the study brought together high-throughput TCR immunosequencing, statistical association of individual TCRs with disease status, and machine learning. The genetic ancestry cluster associated with self-reported Caucasian donors included 81% of the 398 genotyped donors. A later genetic analysis took genome-wide SNP genotypes for about 65% of the roughly 670 donors and used that subset as a discovery cohort. Class I and class II HLA loci were covered by the typing at four-digit resolution. An early release covering over 500 HLA-typed donors comprised approximately 300 gigabases of sequencing data and some 79 million unique TCR sequences. A later analysis re-analyzed previously published TCR beta repertoires from 550 to 700 donors and added high-resolution HLA genotyping to study TCR occurrence patterns. All discovery cohort repertoires had been generated on a single sequencing platform. The study aimed to test whether cataloging public T cell receptors could reveal signatures of past pathogen exposure. Besides the first cohort of about 730 subjects, a separate validation cohort made up of 120 different subjects was used. The later analysis used no new phenotypic data to find candidate immune exposures, relying instead on TCR beta sequences and their occurrence across donors. Broad study findings and their caveats: The only immune exposure information available for the cohort was CMV serostatus. A few of the identified cytomegalovirus-associated TCR beta chains were confirmed in vitro to be specific for cytomegalovirus antigens. The presence/absence analyses assumed that sequencing depth was roughly uniform across donors, and that assumption may not be true. In both the original and validation cohorts, the classifier was reported to diagnose cytomegalovirus status with high specificity and sensitivity. An earlier analysis of approximately 600 of the donors showed that most TCR beta V segments appeared in productive rearrangements either about 87% or about 30% of the time, which broadly matched IMGT annotations. In a later analysis, the rate of TCR association differed among HLA loci, with DRB1 alleles having the most associated TCRs and HLA-C alleles having the fewest. A later analysis reported that several top co-occurrence clusters appeared linked to parvovirus B19, influenza, CMV and Epstein-Barr virus. Most TCR sequences were observed very rarely across donors, whereas some public TCRs were present in many individuals. The study listed 150 to 200 TCR beta chains as associated with cytomegalovirus. Because some donors lacked HLA typing at each locus, the association tests relied only on the typed subset. This cohort had only TCR beta chains sequenced, and the lack of alpha or paired-chain data limited which features could be detected. Because the 87-base-pair reads could not distinguish some IMGT-functional V segments, including TRBV6-2 and TRBV6-3, those segments were excluded. A further reported finding was that TCR beta sequences accurately predicted the HLA-A and HLA-B alleles for most subjects in the first cohort. A later analysis found that most CMV-associated TCR beta chains appeared HLA-restricted, with HLA associations seemingly driven largely by CMV exposure. An association between a missense DCLRE1C variant and V-gene and J-gene trimming of TCR beta chains was found in a later genetic analysis and replicated in an independent cohort. The earlier analysis of about 600 of the donors excluded seventeen rarely observed V segments, including chromosome 9 orphons, because counts were too low. A cluster of highly shared sequence variants was judged likely to represent a technical artifact of the sequencing pipeline. Assigning TCR associations to individual alleles was difficult when HLA alleles, especially DR and DQ, strongly co-occurred. In a later analysis, HLA-associated TCR beta chains were found to be more clonally expanded and to have lower generation probabilities than equally common non-associated chains. According to a later genetic analysis, donors in an Asian-associated ancestry cluster had fewer N-insertions in productive TCRs than the approximately 650-donor mean. According to the authors, the approach could potentially be generalized to other disease states and immunological phenotypes. In a later analysis, 16,951 TCR beta sequences were associated with specific HLA alleles at a false discovery rate of 0.05. Correlated functional status among segregating V segments might be attributable to linkage disequilibrium, but an unknown experimental factor could not be ruled out.

On this clone: The specificity of this receptor is unknown. No much larger clonotype is one base removed from it; base qualities were not supplied.

From the cysteine through the phenylalanine, the CDR3 covers 15 amino acids. Only the CDR3 region is kept as DNA, spanning 45 bases read in frame from base 1. As encoded in the germline V gene, CDR1 is SGDLS while CDR2 is YYNGEE. A distance of 18 bases separates the germline ends of V and J, which lose 6 bases and 2 bases respectively. The cohort comprised approximately 700 healthy bone marrow donors. All cohort members were sampled while nominally healthy, although unrecorded immune exposures were likely present. The donor was CMV seropositive and belonged to the group of 250 to 300 seropositive cohort members. Every donor gave a peripheral blood sample, and the peripheral blood mononuclear cells from that sample were used for TCR beta sequencing. The Qiagen DNeasy Blood Extraction Kit was used to extract genomic DNA from the blood cell samples. Receptor libraries were prepared by the immunoSEQ multiplex PCR assay. A mixture of 60 forward primers for TCR Vbeta segments and 13 reverse primers for TCR Jbeta segments was used in the multiplex PCR. Amplification of the CDR3 region of rearranged TCR beta genes was performed with a multiplex PCR assay on genomic DNA. On the Illumina HiSeq System, the amplified TCR beta libraries were sequenced as 87-base-pair reads. Turning to the authors' computational methods: A later analysis counted approximately 76 million unique TCR beta chains across the 640 or so repertoires, and around 12 million of these chains were shared by at least two donors. Raw reads were error-corrected and collapsed into unique sequences by a nearest-neighbor algorithm in which closely related sequences were merged to remove PCR and sequencing errors. V, D and J gene segments were assigned by aligning CDR3 sequences to IMGT reference sequences. For a sequence to be retained, a match of at least six nucleotides was required to both a V gene segment and a J gene segment. A rearrangement was called productive if the CDR3 had no stop codons and remained in frame with V and J, and every other rearrangement was called non-productive. Following IMGT convention, CDR3 was defined as the stretch from the second conserved V-encoded cysteine to the conserved J-encoded phenylalanine. The earlier analysis of about 590 of the donors excluded sequences that lacked an unambiguous match to a single V gene segment. An earlier analysis of fewer than 750 of the donors classified V segments as functional when productive rearrangements were above 56.7% and as segregating when the standard deviation between donors was above 5%. A statistical classification framework was developed to diagnose cytomegalovirus status using the catalog of TCR beta chain sequences. In a later analysis, V and J genes were assigned by comparing TCR nucleotide sequences against IMGT/GENE-DB human TR gene sequences. In a later analysis, CDR3 sequences and most-parsimonious VDJ recombination scenarios were assigned using the TCRdist pipeline. In a later analysis, each TCR beta chain was defined by its CDR3 amino acid sequence together with its V-gene family, and reads lacking a unique V-gene family were excluded. To address suspected cross-contamination and a sequencing artifact, a later analysis removed over 500 highly shared, low-generation-probability nucleotide sequences. For each public chain, a later analysis derived a clonal expansion index from normalized ranks of inferred template counts within each repertoire. A later analysis computed generation probabilities with a VDJ recombination model fitted to out-of-frame rearrangements, and checked the results against IGoR. In a later analysis, hypergeometric tests were used to score TCR-TCR, TCR-HLA and TCR-CMV co-occurrence, with a repertoire-size bias correction applied to TCR pairs. In a later analysis, false discovery rates were estimated by permuting HLA or CMV assignments 20 times. In a later analysis, co-occurring TCRs were grouped with DBSCAN, and TCRdist sequence similarity was added when clustering was performed within HLA-allele-positive subsets. Co-occurrence clustering excluded repertoires with fewer than 30,000 or more than 120,000 public chains, plus five with anomalous nucleotide sharing. TCRdb limited this immuneACCESS table to in-frame rearrangements with V and J called. A share of clones is missing; checked studies link under half to unresolved V genes, and the rest is unexplained. V, J and clone size reflect that table, while D and trimming were determined from the DNA. This sample lists around 150,000 clones; roughly 80% were detected once. 3.5% to 5% of the sample rests with the top ten.

The chain uses TRBV9 and TRBJ2-7; a tentative D match to TRBD1 spans 5 bases. This sequence was found in a man in his fifties in good health and CMV-seropositive. Sequencing input: PBMCs. The CDR3 here reads CASTPRGGGTYEQYF. The DNA reads as follows: TGTGCCAGCACCCCTAGGGGTGGTGGTACCTACGAGCAGTACTTC. The full variable domain, with segments outside the CDR3 supplied by the reference TRBV9 and TRBJ2-7 proteins, appears as DSGVTQTPKHLITATGQRVTLRCSPRSGDLSVYWYQQSLDQGLQFLIQYYNGEERAKGNILERFSAQQFPDLHSELNLSSLELGDSALYFCASTPRGGGTYEQYFGPGTRLTVT.